Listed here are 2 T cell receptor beta chains from one sample, sequenced in a study of blood T cells in healthy people across ages. Combining a sample-barcoded 5' primer with a J-beta primer mix, a second PCR ran for 7 to 11 cycles. TCRdb processed the 5' RACE reads anew with MiXCR; each CDR3 protein has one entry. This sample has roughly 800,000 distinct CDR3 sequences, with 36% found just once. Sequencing used blood. These receptors all come from a man younger than 35 in good health.

This chain uses TRBV5-1 with TRBJ2-7; TRBD2 matches at 10 bases. CDR3 length: 14 amino acids. Per germline, CDR1 SGHRS and CDR2 YFSETQ. J was trimmed by 5 bases and V by 5 bases; bases with no gene match: 7. The CDR3 is CASRTGLARNEQYF. The CDR3 bases are TGCGCCAGCAGAACGGGACTAGCGAGGAACGAGCAGTACTTC.

Only a few counts were recorded for this clonotype. CDR3 sequence reads: CATKEGTEAFF. CDR3 in DNA: TGTGCCACCAAGGAGGGCACTGAAGCTTTCTTT. V is TRBV10-3 and J is TRBJ1-1; D gene ambiguous. In germline, CDR1 is ENHRY, CDR2 SYGVKD. V was cut by 10 bases and J by 4 bases, with 10 bases left in between. CDR3 length: 11 amino acids.